The T cell receptor (beta chain) described here comes from a study of shared clonotypes between healthy human individuals. Points on this clone: No antigen is known for it. This sample also contains other DNA sequences that code for the same CDR3.

Findings of the study overall: A handful of donors had approximately 4.6% of their naive CD4 clonotypes in common.

Each cell subset's genomic DNA was divided evenly among several immunoSEQ plates. The data were produced by immunoSEQ multiplex PCR, yet TCRdb's version contains in-frame clones alone and is incomplete. The sample lists fewer than 3 million clones, just under 95% occurring once. Germline-derived CDR1 and CDR2 are SGHRS and YFSETQ. V was pared by 4 bases and J by 2 bases, with 12 bases between. The CDR3 contains 15 residues. The chain has TRBV5-1 and TRBJ2-2; D assignment may be TRBD1 or TRBD2 (5 bases each). The material sequenced was naive CD4+ T cells from PBMCs. Documented subset: CD45RA+ positively selected. The origin of this receptor is a young man in good health. Some clones in this sample may be carry-over from other donors' samples. This CDR3 is CASSRDRVNTGELFF. CDR3 in DNA: TGCGCCAGCAGCAGGGACCGAGTAAACACCGGGGAGCTGTTTTTT.